This entry concerns a single TCR beta chain. Its antigen is unidentified. The junction departs from the called germline gene at one end, perhaps through a read error. TCRdb re-analysed the 5' RACE reads in MiXCR, keeping a single row per CDR3 protein. The table records some 1,600,000 distinct CDR3 sequences, under 35% of them present only once. Germline CDR1 reads MNHEY; CDR2 reads SVGAGI. This CDR3 contains 10 residues. This sample is drawn from a study of identical twins. Study conclusions and caveats: Insertion counts were lower in abundant cord blood beta clonotypes, a trend that memory repertoires did not show. Twin pairs had excess sharing that was weaker in beta out-of-frame sequences. Models predicted less out-of-frame TCR alpha sharing in monozygotic twins than was found.

The V and J genes are TRBV6-5 and TRBJ1-2; D gene uncertain. Sequencing input: cord blood. The receptor was derived from a newborn girl in good health. This CDR3 is CAGSSGGYTF. The CDR3, as DNA: TGTGCCGGCAGTTCGGGTGGCTACACCTTC.